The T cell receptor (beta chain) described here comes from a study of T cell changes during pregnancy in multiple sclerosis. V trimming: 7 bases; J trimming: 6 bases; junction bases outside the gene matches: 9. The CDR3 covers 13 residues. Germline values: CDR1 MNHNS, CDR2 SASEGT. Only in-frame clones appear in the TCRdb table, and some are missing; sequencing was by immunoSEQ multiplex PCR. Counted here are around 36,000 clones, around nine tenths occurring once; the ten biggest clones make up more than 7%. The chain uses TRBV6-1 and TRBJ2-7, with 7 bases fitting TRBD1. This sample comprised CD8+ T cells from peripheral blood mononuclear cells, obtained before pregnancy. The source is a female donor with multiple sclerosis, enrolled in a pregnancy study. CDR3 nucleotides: TGTGCCAGCAACCGGACAGGCCTTACCGAGCAGTACTTC. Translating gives CASNRTGLTEQYF.